This T cell receptor beta chain was identified in a study of T cells in Graves' hyperthyroidism and ophthalmopathy. Broader study findings: Ophthalmopathy was told apart from stable hyperthyroidism by a 13 V-J model.

What was amplified from RNA transcripts were TCR beta CDR3 regions. HTBI primers drove first-round RT-PCR of the TCR CDR3. TCRdb ran MiXCR on the multiplex PCR reads and lists one entry per CDR3 protein. The sample lists around 300,000 distinct CDR3 sequences, approximately 13% seen once, with 20% to 25% in the top ten. CDR1 is MDHEN and CDR2 is SYDVKM in the germline V gene. Trimming took 4 bases from V and 0 from J, leaving 16 bases between them. The length of the CDR3 is 16 residues. Concerning this clonotype itself: Its matching antigen is unknown.

Every diagnosis used clinical symptoms, serum thyroxine and TRAb, thyroid ultrasound and orbital computed tomography. Fresh 10 ml peripheral blood yielded PBMCs. This rearrangement joins TRBV28 to TRBJ2-7, with D possibly matching TRBD2 (5 bases). The sequencing input was blood. This clonotype was obtained from a woman aged 25 to 39 with Graves' hyperthyroidism. The CDR3 reads CASSSRPRGSSYEQYF. CDR3 coding DNA: TGTGCCAGCAGTTCGCGGCCAAGAGGGAGCTCCTACGAGCAGTACTTC.